A selection of T cell receptor beta chains follows, all from one sample in a study of blood T cell repertoires in COVID-19. Assay used: immunoSEQ multiplex PCR; TCRdb lists only in-frame clones, some missing. The repertoire includes around 160,000 clones, approximately 86% of them detected once, and less than 1% sits in the top ten. Sequencing was performed on peripheral blood. These receptors all come from a man younger than 35 with acute or convalescent COVID-19. CDR3s include the opening cysteine and the closing phenylalanine or tryptophan. D genes are given only for firm matches. The listing skips clone size in some rows; elsewhere it reads once, few, many or a size class.

clone size: .
J gene: TRBJ2-3
V gene: TRBV9
D gene: .
CDR3 protein: CASSVAGTDTQYF
CDR3 DNA: TGTGCCAGCAGCGTAGCCGGCACAGATACGCAGTATTTT

clone size: .
J gene: TRBJ1-4
V gene: TRBV12-5
D gene: TRBD1
CDR3 protein: CASGLGQGAGSAEKLFF
CDR3 DNA: TGTGCTAGTGGCTTAGGACAGGGGGCGGGGAGCGCTGAAAAACTGTTTTTT

clone size: .
J gene: TRBJ1-4
V gene: TRBV5-1
D gene: TRBD1
CDR3 protein: CASSLNYRGVNEKLFF
CDR3 DNA: TGCGCCAGCAGCTTGAATTACAGGGGGGTTAATGAAAAACTGTTTTTT

clone size: .
J gene: TRBJ1-6
V gene: TRBV7-8
D gene: .
CDR3 protein: CASSLGGNSPLHF
CDR3 DNA: TGTGCCAGCAGCTTAGGAGGGAATTCACCCCTCCACTTT

clone size: .
J gene: TRBJ1-3
V gene: TRBV4-1
D gene: .
CDR3 protein: CASSQEAILSSGNTIYF
CDR3 DNA: TGCGCCAGCAGCCAAGAAGCCATTCTTTCCTCTGGAAACACCATATATTTT

clone size: .
J gene: TRBJ1-1
V gene: TRBV30
D gene: TRBD1
CDR3 protein: CAWGQGAIEAFF
CDR3 DNA: TGTGCCTGGGGGCAGGGGGCGATTGAAGCTTTCTTT

clone size: .
J gene: TRBJ1-1
V gene: TRBV7-6
D gene: .
CDR3 protein: CASSSATGPYTEAFF
CDR3 DNA: TGTGCCAGCAGCTCAGCGACAGGACCCTACACTGAAGCTTTCTTT

clone size: few
J gene: TRBJ1-4
V gene: TRBV7-9
D gene: .
CDR3 protein: CASSLKGAANEKLFF
CDR3 DNA: TGTGCCAGCAGCTTGAAAGGGGCGGCTAATGAAAAACTGTTTTTT

clone size: once
J gene: TRBJ2-7
V gene: TRBV29-1
D gene: TRBD2
CDR3 protein: CSVGEGFRSYEQYF
CDR3 DNA: TGCAGCGTTGGGGAGGGATTTAGGTCCTACGAGCAGTACTTC

clone size: .
J gene: TRBJ2-1
V gene: TRBV6-5
D gene: .
CDR3 protein: CASSSGSEQFF
CDR3 DNA: TGTGCCAGCAGTTCAGGGTCGGAGCAGTTCTTC

clone size: .
J gene: TRBJ1-4
V gene: TRBV30
D gene: TRBD1
CDR3 protein: CAWDKGTGGSNEKLFF
CDR3 DNA: TGTGCCTGGGATAAGGGCACAGGGGGCAGTAATGAAAAACTGTTTTTT

clone size: .
J gene: TRBJ1-3
V gene: TRBV5-1
D gene: TRBD1
CDR3 protein: CASSLTGAGNTIYF
CDR3 DNA: TGCGCCAGCAGCCTTACAGGGGCTGGAAACACCATATATTTT

clone size: .
J gene: TRBJ1-2
V gene: TRBV6-2/TRBV6-3
D gene: TRBD1
CDR3 protein: CASSSPRQGAFLDGYTF
CDR3 DNA: TGTGCCAGCAGTTCACCCCGACAGGGGGCGTTCCTTGATGGCTACACCTTC

clone size: .
J gene: TRBJ2-1
V gene: TRBV10-1
D gene: TRBD2
CDR3 protein: CASSEVAGGLEQFF
CDR3 DNA: TGCGCCAGCAGTGAAGTAGCGGGGGGACTTGAGCAGTTCTTC

clone size: .
J gene: TRBJ1-3
V gene: TRBV6-1
D gene: .
CDR3 protein: CASSEVEYLGNTIYF
CDR3 DNA: TGTGCCAGCAGTGAAGTCGAGTATTTAGGAAACACCATATATTTT

clone size: .
J gene: TRBJ2-1
V gene: TRBV3-1/TRBV3-2
D gene: TRBD2
CDR3 protein: CASMLAGGQPNNEQFF
CDR3 DNA: TGTGCCAGCATGTTAGCGGGGGGGCAACCAAACAATGAGCAGTTCTTC

clone size: .
J gene: TRBJ1-1
V gene: TRBV30
D gene: .
CDR3 protein: CAWSKDTLNTEAFF
CDR3 DNA: TGTGCCTGGAGTAAGGACACTTTGAACACTGAAGCTTTCTTT

clone size: once
J gene: TRBJ2-7
V gene: TRBV4-2
D gene: TRBD2
CDR3 protein: CASSQEAGGRYEQYF
CDR3 DNA: TGTGCCAGCAGCCAAGAGGCGGGGGGCCGGTACGAGCAGTACTTC

clone size: .
J gene: TRBJ1-2
V gene: TRBV7-8
D gene: TRBD1
CDR3 protein: CASSLYGTGLYGYTF
CDR3 DNA: TGTGCCAGCAGCCTATACGGGACAGGCCTCTATGGCTACACCTTC

clone size: once
J gene: TRBJ2-3
V gene: TRBV10-1
D gene: TRBD2
CDR3 protein: CASSASGLAGSTDTQYF
CDR3 DNA: TGCGCCAGCAGTGCCTCCGGACTAGCGGGGTCCACAGATACGCAGTATTTT

clone size: .
J gene: TRBJ1-4
V gene: TRBV6-5
D gene: .
CDR3 protein: CASNTLRGSNEKLFF
CDR3 DNA: TGTGCCAGCAACACACTCCGGGGATCTAATGAAAAACTGTTTTTT

clone size: .
J gene: TRBJ1-4
V gene: TRBV5-8
D gene: .
CDR3 protein: CASSLYSGEGEKLFF
CDR3 DNA: TGTGCCAGCAGCTTGTATTCCGGGGAGGGCGAAAAACTGTTTTTT

clone size: .
J gene: TRBJ2-3
V gene: TRBV18
D gene: TRBD1
CDR3 protein: CASPLGQGAGTDTQYF
CDR3 DNA: TGTGCCAGCCCTTTGGGGCAGGGGGCTGGCACAGATACGCAGTATTTT

clone size: .
J gene: TRBJ2-2
V gene: TRBV7-7
D gene: .
CDR3 protein: CASSLVPGGLDGELFF
CDR3 DNA: TGTGCCAGCAGCTTAGTTCCAGGGGGGCTAGACGGGGAGCTGTTTTTT

clone size: .
J gene: TRBJ2-2
V gene: TRBV27
D gene: .
CDR3 protein: CASSTGFMTGELFF
CDR3 DNA: TGTGCCAGCAGTACAGGTTTTATGACCGGGGAGCTGTTTTTT

clone size: .
J gene: TRBJ1-1
V gene: TRBV30
D gene: .
CDR3 protein: CAWGALVGGREAFF
CDR3 DNA: TGTGCCTGGGGTGCCCTTGTCGGGGGAAGGGAAGCTTTCTTT

clone size: .
J gene: TRBJ1-1
V gene: TRBV27
D gene: TRBD1
CDR3 protein: CASSPWLGQLNTEAFF
CDR3 DNA: TGTGCCAGCAGTCCATGGTTGGGACAGTTGAACACTGAAGCTTTCTTT

clone size: .
J gene: TRBJ2-2
V gene: TRBV5-1
D gene: TRBD1
CDR3 protein: CASSLDRSYGELFF
CDR3 DNA: TGCGCCAGCAGTTTGGACAGGTCGTACGGGGAGCTGTTTTTT

clone size: .
J gene: TRBJ1-1
V gene: TRBV30
D gene: TRBD1
CDR3 protein: CAWSPGQGNTEAFF
CDR3 DNA: TGTGCCTGGAGCCCCGGACAGGGGAACACTGAAGCTTTCTTT

clone size: few
J gene: TRBJ1-2
V gene: TRBV3-1/TRBV3-2
D gene: .
CDR3 protein: CASSRPTGQTYGYTF
CDR3 DNA: TGTGCCAGCAGCCGTCCTACAGGACAGACCTATGGCTACACCTTC

clone size: .
J gene: TRBJ2-1
V gene: TRBV30
D gene: TRBD2
CDR3 protein: CAWSPGLMNNEQFF
CDR3 DNA: TGTGCCTGGAGTCCGGGACTAATGAACAATGAGCAGTTCTTC

clone size: .
J gene: TRBJ1-1
V gene: TRBV2
D gene: TRBD1
CDR3 protein: CASSGQGSTEAFF
CDR3 DNA: TGTGCCAGCAGCGGACAGGGGAGCACTGAAGCTTTCTTT

clone size: .
J gene: TRBJ2-7
V gene: TRBV5-1
D gene: TRBD1
CDR3 protein: CASSSHTTTGGGEQYF
CDR3 DNA: TGCGCCAGCAGCTCACACACAACCACAGGGGGCGGCGAGCAGTACTTC

clone size: .
J gene: TRBJ2-1
V gene: TRBV30
D gene: TRBD2
CDR3 protein: CAWSVVAGGYNEQFF
CDR3 DNA: TGTGCCTGGAGTGTGGTAGCGGGGGGTTACAATGAGCAGTTCTTC

clone size: .
J gene: TRBJ1-6
V gene: TRBV2
D gene: .
CDR3 protein: CASSPQGYNSPLHF
CDR3 DNA: TGTGCCAGCAGTCCCCAGGGCTATAATTCACCCCTCCACTTT

clone size: .
J gene: TRBJ2-5
V gene: TRBV27
D gene: TRBD2
CDR3 protein: CASSLLAGGAGETQYF
CDR3 DNA: TGTGCCAGCAGTTTACTAGCGGGGGGGGCAGGAGAGACCCAGTACTTC

clone size: .
J gene: TRBJ2-1
V gene: TRBV5-1
D gene: .
CDR3 protein: CASSLGGPAYNEQFF
CDR3 DNA: TGCGCCAGCAGTCTGGGGGGACCGGCCTACAATGAGCAGTTCTTC

clone size: .
J gene: TRBJ2-3
V gene: TRBV12-5
D gene: TRBD2
CDR3 protein: CASGRDLLAGGPTQYF
CDR3 DNA: TGTGCTAGTGGCCGAGACCTCCTAGCGGGGGGGCCCACGCAGTATTTT

clone size: .
J gene: TRBJ1-2
V gene: TRBV12-3/TRBV12-4
D gene: .
CDR3 protein: CASSRTGFYGYTF
CDR3 DNA: TGTGCCAGCAGTAGAACAGGGTTCTACGGCTACACCTTC

clone size: .
J gene: TRBJ2-1
V gene: TRBV5-1
D gene: TRBD1
CDR3 protein: CASSSGQGAVEQFF
CDR3 DNA: TGCGCCAGCAGCTCCGGACAGGGGGCTGTTGAGCAGTTCTTC

clone size: .
J gene: TRBJ1-6
V gene: TRBV12-5
D gene: .
CDR3 protein: CASSPGDPSPLHF
CDR3 DNA: TGTGCTAGTTCCCCCGGGGATCCTTCACCCCTCCACTTT

clone size: .
J gene: TRBJ2-5
V gene: TRBV24-1
D gene: .
CDR3 protein: CATSDPGDFLGETQYF
CDR3 DNA: TGTGCCACCAGTGACCCTGGGGACTTCCTTGGGGAGACCCAGTACTTC

clone size: .
J gene: TRBJ2-1
V gene: TRBV4-2
D gene: TRBD1
CDR3 protein: CASSPGQYNEQFF
CDR3 DNA: TGTGCCAGCAGCCCGGGACAGTACAATGAGCAGTTCTTC

clone size: .
J gene: TRBJ2-3
V gene: TRBV11-2
D gene: TRBD2
CDR3 protein: CASSLNLAGGRSDTQYF
CDR3 DNA: TGTGCCAGCAGCTTAAACTTAGCGGGGGGCCGGTCAGATACGCAGTATTTT

clone size: .
J gene: TRBJ2-3
V gene: TRBV19
D gene: .
CDR3 protein: CASSLGAGEWDTQYF
CDR3 DNA: TGTGCCAGTAGTCTTGGGGCAGGCGAATGGGATACGCAGTATTTT